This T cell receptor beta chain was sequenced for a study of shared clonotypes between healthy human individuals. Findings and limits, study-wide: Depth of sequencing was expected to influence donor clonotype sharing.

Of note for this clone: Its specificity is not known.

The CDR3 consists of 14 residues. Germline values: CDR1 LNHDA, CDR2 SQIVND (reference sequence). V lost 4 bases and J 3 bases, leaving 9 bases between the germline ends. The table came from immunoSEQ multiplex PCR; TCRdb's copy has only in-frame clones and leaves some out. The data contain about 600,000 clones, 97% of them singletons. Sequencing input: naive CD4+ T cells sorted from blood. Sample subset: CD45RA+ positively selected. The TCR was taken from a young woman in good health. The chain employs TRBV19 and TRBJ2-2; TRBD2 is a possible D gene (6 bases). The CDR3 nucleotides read TGTGCCAGTAGTAGGGGGGTAGACACCGGGGAGCTGTTTTTT. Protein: CASSRGVDTGELFF.